This T cell receptor (beta chain) is from a study of control samples from healthy donors and cancer patients. Assay used: immunoSEQ multiplex PCR; TCRdb lists only in-frame clones, some missing. Found here are some 150,000 clones, around 94% of them singletons; the top ten hold 13% to 15%. Comment on this clone: At the DNA level, this CDR3 is encoded by other sequences in the same sample as well.

CDR1 and CDR2 (germline): MNHEY, SVGAGI. The CDR3 is 15 residues long. V lost 0 bases, J lost 2 bases, and 1 base stayed unmatched. This sequence joins TRBV6-5 and TRBJ1-2, with TRBD1 identical over 9 bases. The sequencing input was PBMCs. This sequence originates from a man in his sixties with colorectal cancer. The CDR3 nucleotides read TGTGCCAGCAGTTACTCGGGGACAGGGAACTATGGCTACACCTTC. It yields the protein CASSYSGTGNYGYTF.